The 30 T cell receptor beta chains below come from one sample, sequenced in a study of early T cells in non-severe SARS-CoV-2 infection. In TCRdb, the 5' RACE reads were re-called with MiXCR into one record per CDR3 protein. The sample lists tens of thousands of distinct CDR3 sequences, around 10% occurring once. Specimen: whole blood, collected at baseline. The receptors shown here come from an adult who was a healthcare worker with PCR-confirmed SARS-CoV-2 infection or an uninfected control (not recorded which).

This clonotype has ten or more counts. The chain couples TRBV7-9 to TRBJ2-3, with D possibly matching TRBD2 (6 bases). Deletions cut 5 bases from V and 7 bases from J, with 22 bases between. The germline gives CDR1 SEHNR, CDR2 FQNEAQ (reference sequence). The CDR3 runs 16 residues. The DNA of the CDR3 is TGTGCCAGCAGCCTCACGGGGGTTAGTTCCTACAATACGCAGTATTTT. Translating gives CASSLTGVSSYNTQYF. The full variable domain, completed using reference TRBV7-9 and TRBJ2-3, is DTGVSQNPRHKITKRGQNVTFRCDPISEHNRLYWYRQTLGQGPEFLTYFQNEAQLEKSRLLSDRFSAERPKGSFSTLEIQRTEQGDSAMYLCASSLTGVSSYNTQYFGPGTRLTVL.

The chain employs TRBV11-2 and TRBJ2-3; a weak D match, TRBD2 (6 bases). Trimming shortened V by 2 bases and J by 7 bases, and 10 bases separated the two germline ends. Germline V lookup: CDR1 SGHAT, CDR2 FQNNGV. The CDR3 loop spans 13 amino acids. The CDR3 region is CASSLLGGNTQYF. In nucleotides, the CDR3 is TGTGCCAGCAGCTTACTCGGGGGAAATACGCAGTATTTT.

This clonotype was counted many times. The chain employs TRBV2 and TRBJ2-3; TRBD2 matches at 8 bases. The CDR3 totals 13 residues. Germline CDR1 SNHLY, CDR2 FYNNEI. V shed 8 bases, J shed 4 bases, and the junction held 5 bases outside the gene matches. CDR3 residues: CASQRGWADTQYF. DNA of the CDR3: TGTGCCAGCCAGCGGGGGTGGGCAGATACGCAGTATTTT.

This clonotype is medium-sized. This chain connects TRBV10-1 to TRBJ2-7; D is possibly TRBD1 (6 bases). The V gene lost 4 bases and the J gene lost 2 bases, with 12 bases spanning the gap. Germline V gene data show CDR1 as WNHNN and CDR2 as SYGVQD (reference sequence). The CDR3 has 14 residues. The CDR3 DNA reads TGCGCCAGCAGTGGAAACAGGGAACCCTACGAGCAGTACTTC. This gives the protein CASSGNREPYEQYF.

The V gene is TRBV20-1, the J gene TRBJ2-2; 12 bases fit TRBD1. After removal of 5 bases from V and 9 bases from J, the junction contained 7 bases not matched to a gene. Germline CDR1 DFQATT, CDR2 SNEGSKA (reference sequence). The CDR3 is made up of 14 amino acids. The CDR3 sequence: CSAGPGTGGRELFF. The CDR3 bases are TGCAGTGCTGGACCCGGGACAGGGGGCCGGGAGCTGTTTTTT.

The CDR3 protein is CSARASGDTEAFF. The CDR3 coding sequence is TGCAGTGCTAGAGCTTCGGGGGACACTGAAGCTTTCTTT. The V and J genes are TRBV20-1 and TRBJ1-1, with a possible D match to TRBD1 (5 bases). Germline-derived CDR1 and CDR2 are DFQATT and SNEGSKA (reference sequence). V was shortened by 1 base and J by 3 bases, with 9 bases between the two germline ends. The CDR3 has 13 amino acids.

In this sample, this clonotype is medium-sized. The chain is built from TRBV7-9 and TRBJ1-6; D remains unclear. CDR1 SEHNR and CDR2 FQNEAQ come from the germline V gene (reference sequence). V dropped 4 bases and J dropped 1 base, with 14 bases sitting between them. This CDR3 region has 17 residues. The CDR3 spells CASSSTRRASYNSPLHF. CDR3 DNA sequence: TGTGCCAGCAGCTCAACGCGGCGAGCGTCCTATAATTCACCCCTCCACTTT.

The rearrangement uses TRBV6-5 and TRBJ2-2; 7 nucleotides align to TRBD2. The germline V gene encodes CDR1 MNHEY and CDR2 SVGAGI. With V trimmed by 8 bases and J by 7 bases, 19 bases remained unmatched. The CDR3 length is 17 residues. DNA of the CDR3: TGTGCCAGCGCCCCAAAAAGCGGGGCCCTCCGGAACGGGGAGCTGTTTTTT. Translation gives CASAPKSGALRNGELFF.

Only a few counts were recorded for this clonotype. The chain uses TRBV20-1 and TRBJ2-5; D gene uncertain. From germline, CDR1 is DFQATT and CDR2 SNEGSKA (reference sequence). V was clipped by 0 bases and J by 0 bases, with 5 bases between them. The CDR3 runs to 13 residues. CDR3 region: CSARDRDQETQYF. CDR3 bases: TGCAGTGCTAGAGATAGGGACCAAGAGACCCAGTACTTC.

This clonotype was detected many times. The chain combines TRBV7-7 with TRBJ2-2, with no clear D. V lost 1 base to trimming and J lost 0 bases, with 6 bases between them. Germline CDR1 SSHAT, CDR2 FNYEAQ (reference sequence). The CDR3 loop spans 15 amino acids. The CDR3: CASSLGSANTGELFF. In nucleotides, the CDR3 is TGTGCCAGCAGCTTAGGTTCGGCGAACACCGGGGAGCTGTTTTTT.

The chain has TRBV29-1 and TRBJ1-1; D gene unclear. V lost 6 bases and J 3 bases, leaving 11 bases between the germline ends. The V gene's germline CDR1 is SQVTM and CDR2 ANQGSEA. CDR3 length: 12 residues. In DNA, the CDR3 is TGCAGCGTCGCGGATGCAGACACTGAAGCTTTCTTT. As protein: CSVADADTEAFF.

In its sample, this clonotype was seen a few times. The chain employs TRBV20-1 and TRBJ2-5, with 9 bases aligning to TRBD1. After removal of 5 bases from V and 5 bases from J, the junction contained 6 bases not matched to a gene. The germline V gene encodes CDR1 DFQATT and CDR2 SNEGSKA (reference sequence). The CDR3 sequence is 13 residues long. The CDR3 sequence: CSASGQGVETQYF. As DNA, the CDR3 is TGCAGTGCTTCGGGACAGGGCGTGGAGACCCAGTACTTC.

This chain connects TRBV2 to TRBJ2-1, with unresolved D. From germline, CDR1 is SNHLY and CDR2 FYNNEI. This CDR3 has 11 residues. V lost 8 bases, J lost 8 bases, and 10 bases lay in between. DNA for the CDR3: TGTGCCAGCGCAGCTTACGATGAGCAGTTCTTC. Encoded protein: CASAAYDEQFF.

The J gene is TRBJ1-1, the V gene TRBV6-6; maybe TRBD1 (6 bases). The CDR3 consists of 13 residues. V was shortened by 2 bases and J by 8 bases, with 12 bases between the two germline ends. Per the germline V gene, CDR1 is MNHNY and CDR2 is SVGAGI (reference sequence). CDR3 DNA sequence: TGTGCCAGCAGTTACCCAGGGGAAGTAGAAGCTTTCTTT. Encoded protein: CASSYPGEVEAFF.

This clonotype was counted a few times. The gene calls are TRBV6-5 and TRBJ1-2; TRBD1 aligns across 10 bases. The CDR3 is 14 amino acids. CDR1 and CDR2 from the germline V gene are MNHEY and SVGAGI. Losses at the gene ends were 7 bases for V and 3 bases for J; bases not matched to a gene: 5. This CDR3 is CASKRQGADYGYTF. CDR3 bases: TGTGCCAGCAAAAGACAGGGGGCTGACTATGGCTACACCTTC.

This chain uses TRBV29-1 with TRBJ2-7, with no clear D. CDR1 is SQVTM and CDR2 is ANQGSEA in the germline V gene. The V and J ends lost 7 bases and 2 bases respectively, with 12 bases between them. The CDR3 totals 12 residues. The CDR3 coding sequence is TGCAGCGGACCAGGTGGGCCCTACGAGCAGTACTTC. Its translation: CSGPGGPYEQYF.

The V and J genes are TRBV11-3 and TRBJ1-1; D gene ambiguous. CDR1 is SGHNT and CDR2 is YENEEA in the germline V gene. V was pared by 1 base and J by 3 bases, with 6 bases between. The CDR3 runs to 13 residues. CDR3 loop: CASSLVPDTEAFF. As DNA, the CDR3 is TGTGCCAGCAGCTTAGTTCCAGACACTGAAGCTTTCTTT.

The chain uses TRBV9 and TRBJ1-2; TRBD1 might be the D (6 bases). V was pared by 4 bases and J by 3 bases, with 10 bases between. The germline V gene has CDR1 SGDLS and CDR2 YYNGEE. This CDR3 has 13 amino acids. The CDR3 spells CASSLRQDYGYTF. CDR3 DNA: TGTGCCAGCAGCCTACGACAGGACTATGGCTACACCTTC.

This clonotype was seen many times. The chain employs TRBV5-8 and TRBJ1-2, with a weak D call TRBD1 (6 bases). Per germline, CDR1 SGHTS and CDR2 YDEGEE. The CDR3 totals 13 residues. Trimming left V 1 base short and J 8 bases short, with 12 bases between. CDR3 DNA sequence: TGTGCCAGCAGCTTGACAGGGCGAGAGGGCTACACCTTC. This gives the protein CASSLTGREGYTF.

This clonotype has just a few counts. The rearrangement uses TRBV7-9 and TRBJ2-7; 7 bases map to TRBD1. Looked up from germline, CDR1 is SEHNR and CDR2 is FQNEAQ (reference sequence). This CDR3 region has 12 residues. Losses at the gene ends were 5 bases for V and 5 bases for J; bases not matched to a gene: 3. The CDR3 sequence: CASSRQGDEQYF. CDR3 DNA sequence: TGTGCCAGCAGCAGGCAGGGGGACGAGCAGTACTTC.

This sequence joins TRBV7-9 and TRBJ2-3, with D possibly being TRBD1 (5 bases). This CDR3 contains 13 residues. The germline V and J ends were trimmed by 1 base and 7 bases, with 9 bases remaining between them. Per the germline V gene, CDR1 is SEHNR and CDR2 is FQNEAQ (reference sequence). This CDR3 reads CASSLGGGNTQYF. The CDR3 coding sequence is TGTGCCAGCAGCTTAGGGGGCGGAAATACGCAGTATTTT.

This clonotype has more than one count but fewer than ten. J is TRBJ1-6 and V is TRBV20-1, with D uncertain. V lost 3 bases and J 5 bases, leaving 14 bases between the germline ends. CDR3 size: 15 residues. Germline V gene data show CDR1 as DFQATT and CDR2 as SNEGSKA (reference sequence). The CDR3 DNA reads as TGCAGTGCTAGGATCCAAGGTCGTAATAATTCACCCCTCCACTTT. Translation: CSARIQGRNNSPLHF.

This clonotype has a count of ten or more. The chain has TRBV28 and TRBJ1-2, with D hard to call. Deletions cut 6 bases from V and 4 bases from J, with 12 bases between. This CDR3 is built from 13 residues. Germline V gene data show CDR1 as MDHEN and CDR2 as SYDVKM. The CDR3 loop reads CASRFGLSYGYTF. Here the CDR3 DNA reads TGTGCCAGCAGATTCGGCCTCTCCTATGGCTACACCTTC.

In its sample, this clonotype was seen many times. The V and J genes are TRBV20-1 and TRBJ1-3; no clear D. The ends were cut back, 2 bases at V and 4 bases at J, with 6 bases in the middle. The CDR3 runs to 12 residues. CDR1 is DFQATT, CDR2 SNEGSKA, per germline (reference sequence). The CDR3 DNA reads TGCAGTGCTAGACTTACAGGAAACACCATATATTTT. Its translation is CSARLTGNTIYF.

This clonotype was seen a few times. A read error may produce the germline difference seen at one junction end. This chain connects TRBV5-1 to TRBJ2-6; TRBD1 aligns across 9 bases. This CDR3 spans 14 amino acids. Germline loops: CDR1 SGHRS, CDR2 YFSETQ. The CDR3 DNA follows: TGCGCCAGCAGCTTGTATTCGCCGGGACAGGGTAGTGCTTTC. Protein: CASSLYSPGQGSAF.

This clonotype occurred a few times. The chain is built from TRBV5-1 and TRBJ2-7; the match to TRBD1 covers 7 bases. The germline CDR1 and CDR2 sequences are SGHRS and YFSETQ. V lost 5 bases and J lost 7; bases outside the gene matches: 9. This CDR3 region has 13 residues. CDR3 region: CASSLTGQHEQYF. The CDR3 nucleotides are TGCGCCAGCAGTCTCACGGGACAGCATGAGCAGTACTTC.

The chain carries TRBV5-6 and TRBJ1-1, with D possibly being TRBD1 (5 bases). The ends were cut back, 6 bases at V and 5 bases at J, with 17 bases in the middle. The CDR3 extends over 14 amino acids. The germline CDR1 and CDR2 sequences are SGHDT and YYEEEE. CDR3: CASTLGRRGTEAFF. CDR3 DNA sequence: TGTGCCAGCACCCTTGGGCGGAGGGGAACTGAAGCTTTCTTT. The whole variable domain, filled in from reference TRBV5-6 and TRBJ1-1, reads DAGVTQSPTHLIKTRGQQVTLRCSPKSGHDTVSWYQQALGQGPQFIFQYYEEEERQRGNFPDRFSGHQFPNYSSELNVNALLLGDSALYLCASTLGRRGTEAFFGQGTRLTVV.

In this sample, this clonotype turned up a few times. The chain couples TRBV6-1 to TRBJ2-6; D gene ambiguous. The CDR3 has 15 amino acids. Germline CDR1 is MNHNS and CDR2 is SASEGT. V dropped 1 base and J dropped 2 bases, with 6 bases sitting between them. The DNA for the CDR3 is TGTGCCAGCAGTGAAGTGGGTCCTGGGGCCAACGTCCTGACTTTC. This encodes CASSEVGPGANVLTF.

V usage is TRBV2 and J usage is TRBJ2-2; 10 nucleotides align to TRBD1. CDR1 and CDR2 from the germline V gene are SNHLY and FYNNEI. The CDR3 consists of 14 residues. J was trimmed by 4 bases and V by 6 bases; bases with no gene match: 2. The CDR3 spells CASRGTGVTGELFF. CDR3 nucleotide sequence: TGTGCCAGCAGGGGGACAGGGGTCACCGGGGAGCTGTTTTTT.

This clonotype was found many times. The CDR3: CASSLDSGEAFF. DNA of the CDR3: TGTGCCAGCAGCTTAGACTCGGGCGAAGCTTTCTTT. The V gene is TRBV11-3, the J gene TRBJ1-1; D call uncertain. The V end was cut by 0 bases, the J end by 8 bases, with 7 bases between. This CDR3 region has 12 residues. CDR1 and CDR2 (germline): SGHNT, YENEEA.